A selection of T cell receptor beta chains follows, all from one sample in a study of T-cell memory formation after mild COVID-19. TCRdb reanalysed the 5' RACE reads using MiXCR and keeps one entry per CDR3 protein. The data show 300,000 to 400,000 distinct CDR3 sequences, over 13% seen once. Sequences were obtained from PBMCs or a T cell subset sorted from them (not recorded which). The receptors derive from a man between 18 and 35 years old who had mild COVID-19 (a few samples of this study predate the infection). Cell type and time point are not known. Each CDR3 is given with its conserved first and last residue. A D gene is named only where the DNA matches it firmly. Only some rows state a clone size, as once, few, many or a class for expanded clones.

j_call clone_size v_call d_call cdr3_nt cdr3_aa
TRBJ1-1 many TRBV4-3 TRBD1 TGCGCCAGCAGCCAAGTGGGGCAGGGGGAAACCGACACTGAAGCTTTCTTT CASSQVGQGETDTEAFF
TRBJ2-3 few TRBV20-1 TRBD2 TGCAGTGCCGGGGAGCGGGGATCCACAGATACGCAGTATTTT CSAGERGSTDTQYF
TRBJ2-1 many TRBV20-1 NA TGCAGTGCTAGAGATGAGCGGCGGGGTTTTACTGAGCAGTTCTTC CSARDERRGFTEQFF
TRBJ2-3 NA TRBV6-2/TRBV6-3 TRBD1 TGTGCCAGCAGACCACAGGGGTACACAGATACGCAGTATTTT CASRPQGYTDTQYF
TRBJ2-2 few TRBV4-3 NA TGCGCCAGCAGCCGAGTTAACAGGGAGGCCGGGGAGCTGTTTTTT CASSRVNREAGELFF
TRBJ2-5 few TRBV6-5 TRBD2 TGTGCCAGCAGTTACTCGAGCGGGGGTCGAGAGACCCAGTACTTC CASSYSSGGRETQYF
TRBJ2-5 few TRBV5-1 TRBD1 TGCGCCAGCAGCCTAGAGGGGGCTAGTGGAGAGACCCAGTACTTC CASSLEGASGETQYF
TRBJ2-5 NA TRBV7-2 NA TGTGCCAGCAGCTCCTCTATCCCCCTGGGGACCCAGTACTTC CASSSSIPLGTQYF
TRBJ2-1 few TRBV7-2 NA TGTGCCAGCAGCCCCGGGGTGTCCTACAATGAGCAGTTCTTC CASSPGVSYNEQFF
TRBJ1-4 NA TRBV27 TRBD1 TGTGCCAGCAGTACACAGGGGCCCGAAAAACTGTTTTTT CASSTQGPEKLFF
TRBJ2-3 few TRBV7-2 NA TGTGCCAGCAGCCCCTCAGTCTCCCGAGGAGACACGCAGTATTTT CASSPSVSRGDTQYF
TRBJ1-2 few TRBV5-1 NA TGCGCCAGCAGCTGGGGAGCCAGGATCGATGGCTACACCTTC CASSWGARIDGYTF
TRBJ1-2 few TRBV5-4 NA TGTGCCAGCAGCTTGGAGACCCGCTACACCTTC CASSLETRYTF
TRBJ1-2 few TRBV7-2 TRBD1 TGTGCCAGCAGCTGGGACAGACAAAACTATGGCTACACCTTC CASSWDRQNYGYTF